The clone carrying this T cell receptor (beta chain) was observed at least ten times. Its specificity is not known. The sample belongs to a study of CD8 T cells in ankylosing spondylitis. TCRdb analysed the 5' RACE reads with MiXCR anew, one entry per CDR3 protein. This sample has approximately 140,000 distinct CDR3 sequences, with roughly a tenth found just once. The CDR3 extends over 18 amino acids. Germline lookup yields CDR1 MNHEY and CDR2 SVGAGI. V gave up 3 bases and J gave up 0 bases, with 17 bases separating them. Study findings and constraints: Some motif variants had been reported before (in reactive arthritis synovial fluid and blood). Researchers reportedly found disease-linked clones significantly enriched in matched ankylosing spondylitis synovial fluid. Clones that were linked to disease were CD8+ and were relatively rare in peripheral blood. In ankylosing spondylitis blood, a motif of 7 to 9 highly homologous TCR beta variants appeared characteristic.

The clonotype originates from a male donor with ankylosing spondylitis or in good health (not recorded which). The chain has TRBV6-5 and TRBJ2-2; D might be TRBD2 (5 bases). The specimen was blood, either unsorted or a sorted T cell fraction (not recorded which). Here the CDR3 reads CASSYRKRRNPNTGELFF. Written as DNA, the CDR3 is TGTGCCAGCAGTTATAGAAAGAGGAGGAACCCGAACACCGGGGAGCTGTTTTTT.